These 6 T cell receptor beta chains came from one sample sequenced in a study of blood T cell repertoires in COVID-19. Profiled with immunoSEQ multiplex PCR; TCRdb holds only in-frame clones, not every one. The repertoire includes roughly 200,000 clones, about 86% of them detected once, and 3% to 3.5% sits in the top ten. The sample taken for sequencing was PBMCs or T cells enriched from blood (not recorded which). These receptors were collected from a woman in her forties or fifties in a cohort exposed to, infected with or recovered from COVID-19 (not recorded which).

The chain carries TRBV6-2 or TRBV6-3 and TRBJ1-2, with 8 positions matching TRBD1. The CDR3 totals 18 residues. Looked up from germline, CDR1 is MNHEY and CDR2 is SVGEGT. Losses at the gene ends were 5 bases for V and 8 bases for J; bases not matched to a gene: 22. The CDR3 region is CASSLHLGQGRRSQGYTF. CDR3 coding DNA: TGTGCCAGCAGTCTCCACCTCGGACAGGGCAGAAGGTCGCAAGGCTACACCTTC.

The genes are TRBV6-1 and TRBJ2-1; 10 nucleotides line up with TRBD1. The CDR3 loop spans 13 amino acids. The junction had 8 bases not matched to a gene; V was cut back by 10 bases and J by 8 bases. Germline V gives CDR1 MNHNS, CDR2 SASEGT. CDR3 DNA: TGTGCCACCGACAGGGGGCCCGGGGATGAGCAGTTCTTC. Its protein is CATDRGPGDEQFF.

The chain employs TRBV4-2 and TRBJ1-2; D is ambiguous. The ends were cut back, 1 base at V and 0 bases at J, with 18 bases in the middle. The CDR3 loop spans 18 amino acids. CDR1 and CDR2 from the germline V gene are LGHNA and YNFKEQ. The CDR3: CASSQAGWADPSNYGYTF. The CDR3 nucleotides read TGTGCCAGCAGCCAAGCGGGGTGGGCAGACCCCTCTAACTATGGCTACACCTTC.

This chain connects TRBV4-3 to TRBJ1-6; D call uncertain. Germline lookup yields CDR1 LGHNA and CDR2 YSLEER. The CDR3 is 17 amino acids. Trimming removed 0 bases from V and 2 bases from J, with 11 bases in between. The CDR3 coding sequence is TGCGCCAGCAGCCAAGAATCCCGAGGCACCTATAATTCACCCCTCCACTTT. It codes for CASSQESRGTYNSPLHF.

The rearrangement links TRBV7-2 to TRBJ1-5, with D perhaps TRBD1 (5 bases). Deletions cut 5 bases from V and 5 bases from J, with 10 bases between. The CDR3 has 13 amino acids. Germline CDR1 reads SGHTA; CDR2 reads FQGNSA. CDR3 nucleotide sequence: TGTGCCAGCAGCCCGCGGGGGGATCAGCCCCAGCATTTT. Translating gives CASSPRGDQPQHF.

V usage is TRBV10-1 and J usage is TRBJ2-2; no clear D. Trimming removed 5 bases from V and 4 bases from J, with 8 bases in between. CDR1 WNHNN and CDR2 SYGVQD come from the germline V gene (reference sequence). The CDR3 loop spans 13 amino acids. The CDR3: CASSSYSTGELFF. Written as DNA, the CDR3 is TGCGCCAGCAGTTCCTACAGCACCGGGGAGCTGTTTTTT.